This is a list of T cell receptor beta chains from one sample in a study of response to subunit inactivated influenza vaccine. TCRdb reanalysed the RT-PCR reads using MiXCR and keeps one entry per CDR3 protein. In the table there are approximately 160,000 distinct CDR3 sequences, approximately 12% of which are singletons. Source: CD8+ T cells sorted from PBMCs, taken 23 to 25 months after vaccination. Receptors originate from a man in his fifties or sixties who received an inactivated influenza vaccine. CDR3s include the opening cysteine and the closing phenylalanine or tryptophan. Not all rows give a size; the values are once, few, many and, for expanded clones, a class.

v_call clone_size cdr3_aa
TRBV9 - CASSDTSGGDNEQFF
TRBV11-3 - CASSLEDPAYNEQFF
TRBV5-4 - CASSGGTSGNSYNEQFF
TRBV4-3 many CASSLDDDRAYEQYF
TRBV12-3/TRBV12-4 few CASSTGPFTGELFF
TRBV2 - CASKQIREVVRRTGELFF
TRBV24-1 - CATSDFSGTGGRTGELFF
TRBV27 - CASSLARGAHEQYF
TRBV9 - CASSVGGRPTDTQYF
TRBV9 few CASSVASGGATDTQYF
TRBV29-1 few CSVEVRTGVYEQYF
TRBV20-1 few CSGDRGYEQYF
TRBV5-1 few CASSLAELGLAEPNEQFF
TRBV7-6 - CASSRGPNNEQFF
TRBV7-8 few CASSLFAGGAPYNEQFF
TRBV10-3 once CAISEAGRGHTGELFF
TRBV13 many CASSSRLTKGNEQFF
TRBV24-1 few CATKAGTSGRGSSYNEQFF
TRBV11-2 many CASSLLRGSADTQYF
TRBV20-1 - CSARIRDTEAFF
TRBV12-3/TRBV12-4 few CASLEGNTEAFF
TRBV6-2/TRBV6-3 - CASSWQADEQFF
TRBV12-3/TRBV12-4 few CASSLTGRALQFF
TRBV12-3/TRBV12-4 - CASSSYRQGRDYGYTF
TRBV7-2 - CASSTGRDEQYF
TRBV12-3/TRBV12-4 few CASTDRGNEQFF
TRBV27 - CASSSVQGGLWGYTF
TRBV28 few CASSIAPGHVSSYEQYF
TRBV3-1 many CASSNTTRGYTEAFF
TRBV18 few CASSPPASDLETQYF
TRBV27 few CASSLQGALDTEAFF
TRBV5-1 - CASYDGEKYGYTF
TRBV11-3 few CASSHGLAGELFF
TRBV12-3/TRBV12-4 many CASRKTGDPLDGYTF
TRBV29-1 many CSVEDSVYNEQFF
TRBV28 - CASSTTGFNEQYF
TRBV24-1 - CATSDLQGGARSEQFF
TRBV4-1 - CASSGAGGIDTQYF
TRBV7-9 - CASSLAKLGTYEQYF
TRBV29-1 few CSVFAAATGELFF
TRBV6-5 - CASSYSTTGTEAFF
TRBV6-2/TRBV6-3 - CASSYLRLYGYTF
TRBV29-1 few CSVEQGAFNEQFF
TRBV7-9 many CASSLTAYEQYF
TRBV27 few CASSLSSPPGPEQFF